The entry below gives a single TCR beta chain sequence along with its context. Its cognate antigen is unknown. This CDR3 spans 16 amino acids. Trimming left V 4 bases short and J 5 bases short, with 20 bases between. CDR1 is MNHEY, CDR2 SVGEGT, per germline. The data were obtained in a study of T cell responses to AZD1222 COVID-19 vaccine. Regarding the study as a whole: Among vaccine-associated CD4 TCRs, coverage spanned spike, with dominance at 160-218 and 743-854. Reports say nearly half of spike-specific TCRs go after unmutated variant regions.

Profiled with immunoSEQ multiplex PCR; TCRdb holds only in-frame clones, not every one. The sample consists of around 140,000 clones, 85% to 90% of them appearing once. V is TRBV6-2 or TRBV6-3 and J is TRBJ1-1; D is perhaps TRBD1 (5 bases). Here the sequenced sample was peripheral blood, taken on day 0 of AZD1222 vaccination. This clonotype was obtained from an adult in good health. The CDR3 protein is CASSFTGGRDGTEAFF. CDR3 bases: TGTGCCAGCAGTTTTACCGGGGGAAGGGACGGGACTGAAGCTTTCTTT.